These T cell receptor beta chains were read from a single sample in a study of T cell repertoires in cytomegalovirus infection. These receptors are not linked to any known antigen. TCRdb reprocessed the reads via MiXCR and lists one record per CDR3 protein. The sample contains about 920,000 distinct CDR3 sequences, about a third of which appear only once. The sample here was cultured CD8+ T cells from PBMCs, taken from culture after CMV antigen stimulation. These receptors were taken from a human donor in good health (CMV status not recorded). Some clones in this sample may be carry-over from other donors' samples. The CDR3 runs from the conserved cysteine through the conserved F or W. Fields, in order: D gene, clone size, J gene, V gene, CDR3 DNA, CDR3 protein. A D gene is named only where the DNA matches it firmly. Where a row states a size, it is once, few, many or the class of an expanded clone; other rows omit it.

.,.,TRBJ1-5,TRBV27,TGTGCCAGCAGCTTATCCGTCCCGGGTCAGCCCCAGCATTTT,CASSLSVPGQPQHF
TRBD1,few,TRBJ2-5,TRBV12-3/TRBV12-4,TGTGCCAGCAGTACTAGGACAGGGGGCATCGAGACCCAGTACTTC,CASSTRTGGIETQYF
TRBD1,many,TRBJ1-4,TRBV6-6,TGTGCCAGCAGTTACCTTCAGGGGGGGGGCGATGAAAAACTGTTTTTT,CASSYLQGGGDEKLFF
.,.,TRBJ2-1,TRBV4-2,TGTGCCAGCAGCCCCCGGGAAGGTGATGAGCAGTTCTTC,CASSPREGDEQFF
.,.,TRBJ2-7,TRBV29-1,TGCAGCGCCGAGGGGACGGATTATTACGAGCAGTACTTC,CSAEGTDYYEQYF
TRBD1,few,TRBJ1-2,TRBV6-2/TRBV6-3,TGTGCCAGCAGTACCACAGGGGCCCACTATGGCTACACCTTC,CASSTTGAHYGYTF
.,many,TRBJ2-1,TRBV7-6,TGTGCCAGCAGCCTCATCAGTAATGAGCAGTTCTTC,CASSLISNEQFF
.,.,TRBJ1-5,TRBV4-1,TGCGCCAGCAGCCAAGAAGCAGGCTTTAGGCCCCAGCATTTT,CASSQEAGFRPQHF
.,few,TRBJ2-3,TRBV19,TGTGCCAGTAGGTCTAACGGGGACTTCCTTACAGATACGCAGTATTTT,CASRSNGDFLTDTQYF
.,many,TRBJ1-2,TRBV11-2,TGTGCCAGCAGCCACGGGGGGGCTACTAACTATGGCTACACCTTC,CASSHGGATNYGYTF
.,few,TRBJ1-2,TRBV27,TGTGCCAGCAGCCGATCGACGGATGGCTATGGCTACACCTTC,CASSRSTDGYGYTF
TRBD1,.,TRBJ2-3,TRBV12-3/TRBV12-4,TGTGCCAGTGGGACAGGCCCTGGAGATACGCAGTATTTT,CASGTGPGDTQYF
TRBD2,few,TRBJ2-4,TRBV6-5,TGTGCCAGCAGTTGGCGGCTGGGAGGGGACATTCAGTACTTC,CASSWRLGGDIQYF
TRBD2,.,TRBJ2-1,TRBV12-3/TRBV12-4,TGTGCCAGCAGCCGTAGCGGGGGATCTTACAATGAGCAGTTCTTC,CASSRSGGSYNEQFF
TRBD1,.,TRBJ1-1,TRBV7-6,TGTGCCAGCAGCCCCTTCCGGGACAGGAATTTGAACACTGAAGCTTTCTTT,CASSPFRDRNLNTEAFF
.,.,TRBJ2-2,TRBV7-7,TGTGCTAGCAGCCCCCGGGACTGGAACACCGGGGAGCTGTTTTTT,CASSPRDWNTGELFF
.,.,TRBJ1-3,TRBV25-1,TGTGCCAGCAGTGAATTCAGCTCTGGAAACACCATATATTTT,CASSEFSSGNTIYF
TRBD2,.,TRBJ2-5,TRBV7-9,TGTGCCAGCAGACAACCGGGACTAGCGGTGTCTCCCCAGTACTTC,CASRQPGLAVSPQYF
TRBD1,few,TRBJ1-6,TRBV27,TGTGCCAGCAGTTGGACAGGGGGCACTTCACCCCTCCACTTT,CASSWTGGTSPLHF